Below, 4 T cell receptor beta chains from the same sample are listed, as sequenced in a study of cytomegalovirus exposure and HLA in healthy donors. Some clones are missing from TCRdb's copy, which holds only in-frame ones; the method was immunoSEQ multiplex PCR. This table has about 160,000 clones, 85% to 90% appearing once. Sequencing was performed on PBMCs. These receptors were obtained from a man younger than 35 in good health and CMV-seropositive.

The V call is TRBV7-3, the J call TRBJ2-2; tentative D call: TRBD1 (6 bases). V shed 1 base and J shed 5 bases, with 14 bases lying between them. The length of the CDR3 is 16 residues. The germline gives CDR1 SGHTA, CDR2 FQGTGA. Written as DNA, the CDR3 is TGTGCCAGCAGCTTAATGGGGGCGGCTAGAACCGGGGAGCTGTTTTTT. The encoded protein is CASSLMGAARTGELFF.

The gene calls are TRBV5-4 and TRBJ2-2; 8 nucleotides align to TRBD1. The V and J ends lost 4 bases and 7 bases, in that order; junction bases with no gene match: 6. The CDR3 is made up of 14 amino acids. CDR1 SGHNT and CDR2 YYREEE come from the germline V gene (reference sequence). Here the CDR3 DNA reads TGTGCCAGCAGCCCGGACAGGGAGGTCGGGGAGCTGTTTTTT. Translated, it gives CASSPDREVGELFF.

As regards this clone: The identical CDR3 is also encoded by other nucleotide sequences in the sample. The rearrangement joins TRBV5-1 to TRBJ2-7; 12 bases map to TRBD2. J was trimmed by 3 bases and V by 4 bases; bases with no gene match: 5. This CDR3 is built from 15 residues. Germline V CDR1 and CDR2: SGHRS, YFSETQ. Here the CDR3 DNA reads TGCGCCAGCAGCCTGACTAGCGGGAGCAGCTACGAGCAGTACTTC. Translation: CASSLTSGSSYEQYF.

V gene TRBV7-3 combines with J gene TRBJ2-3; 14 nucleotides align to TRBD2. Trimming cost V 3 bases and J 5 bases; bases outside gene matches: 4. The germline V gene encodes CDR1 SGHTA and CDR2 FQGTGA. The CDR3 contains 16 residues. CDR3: CASSLGLAGAIDTQYF. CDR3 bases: TGTGCCAGCAGCTTGGGACTAGCGGGAGCGATAGATACGCAGTATTTT. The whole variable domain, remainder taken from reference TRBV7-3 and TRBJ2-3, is GAGVSQTPSNKVTEKGKYVELRCDPISGHTALYWYRQSLGQGPEFLIYFQGTGAADDSGLPNDRFFAVRPEGSVSTLKIQRTERGDSAVYLCASSLGLAGAIDTQYFGPGTRLTVL.